Each of the 20 T cell receptor beta chains below was sequenced from the same sample in a study of T cells after yellow fever vaccination. In TCRdb, the 5' RACE reads were re-called with MiXCR into one record per CDR3 protein. Among a few hundred thousand distinct CDR3 sequences listed, 7.5% to 9% were seen once. The sequencing used CD4+ T cells sorted from PBMCs, collected 5 days after the yellow fever booster vaccination. The receptors here all came from a young man who received the YFV17D yellow fever vaccine.

The chain carries TRBV7-2 and TRBJ1-2; D unclear. CDR1 is SGHTA, CDR2 FQGNSA, per germline. V was shortened by 1 base and J by 8 bases, with 14 bases between the two germline ends. The CDR3 has 14 residues. As DNA, the CDR3 is TGTGCCAGCAGCTTAGGGCGGATGGGAAACGGCTACACCTTC. It yields the protein CASSLGRMGNGYTF. Using reference TRBV7-2 and TRBJ1-2 for the parts outside the CDR3, the full variable domain is GAGVSQSPSNKVTEKGKDVELRCDPISGHTALYWYRQSLGQGLEFLIYFQGNSAPDKSGLPSDRFSAERTGGSVSTLTIQRTQQEDSAVYLCASSLGRMGNGYTFGSGTRLTVV.

The V call is TRBV6-1, the J call TRBJ1-1, with 7 bases fitting TRBD1. J gave up 3 bases and V 6 bases, and 10 bases lay outside the gene matches. The germline gives CDR1 MNHNS, CDR2 SASEGT. The CDR3 is made up of 15 amino acids. The CDR3 loop reads CASSAGQVGDTEAFF. The CDR3 DNA is TGTGCCAGCAGCGCCGGACAGGTTGGGGACACTGAAGCTTTCTTT.

The V gene is TRBV6-2 or TRBV6-3, the J gene TRBJ2-7; TRBD1 matches at 8 bases. The ends lost 7 bases at V and 0 bases at J; junction bases unmatched: 11. This CDR3 is built from 16 residues. Germline V lookup: CDR1 MNHEY, CDR2 SVGEGT. The CDR3 protein is CASTYRGFRNSYEQYF. In DNA form, the CDR3 reads TGTGCCAGCACGTACAGGGGGTTTCGTAACTCCTACGAGCAGTACTTC.

This clonotype was seen many times. This chain joins TRBV10-3 and TRBJ2-7; 9 nucleotides line up with TRBD1. This CDR3 spans 13 amino acids. V shed 7 bases, J shed 6 bases, and the junction held 7 bases outside the gene matches. Germline V lookup: CDR1 ENHRY, CDR2 SYGVKD. CDR3 sequence (DNA): TGTGCCATCAAGACAGGGGGATTCGGCGAGCAGTACTTC. The encoded protein is CAIKTGGFGEQYF.

This chain connects TRBV4-2 to TRBJ2-4; D possibly corresponds to TRBD1 (5 bases). The germline V gene has CDR1 LGHNA and CDR2 YNFKEQ. There are 17 residues in the CDR3. Trimming removed 5 bases at V and 5 bases at J, with 22 bases between. For the CDR3, the DNA is TGTGCCAGCAGCAGACCCCTGGACACTACCACCCAAAACATTCAGTACTTC. Translating gives CASSRPLDTTTQNIQYF.

The chain has TRBV13 and TRBJ1-4, with TRBD1 matching over 9 bases. After removal of 5 bases from V and 8 bases from J, the junction contained 12 bases not matched to a gene. CDR1 PRHDT and CDR2 FYEKMQ come from the germline V gene (reference sequence). This CDR3 has 16 residues. CDR3 nucleotides: TGTGCCAGCAGCATACAGGGGGCGAGGCCCCAGGAAAAACTGTTTTTT. Its protein is CASSIQGARPQEKLFF.

This clonotype was picked up a small number of times. This rearrangement joins TRBV6-6 to TRBJ2-7, with 8 bases matching TRBD1. The CDR3 is 15 residues long. With 0 bases clipped from V and 6 bases from J, the junction kept 7 bases outside the gene matches. Germline CDR1 is MNHNY and CDR2 is SVGAGI (reference sequence). CDR3 bases: TGTGCCAGCAGTTACTCTACAGGGGGGAGAGGCGAGCAGTACGTC. The encoded protein is CASSYSTGGRGEQYV.

This clonotype has a handful of counts. The chain joins TRBV3-1 to TRBJ2-3, with D possibly being TRBD1 or TRBD2 (6 bases each). CDR3 length equals 16 residues. Trimming pared 0 bases from V and 1 base from J, leaving 11 bases between. CDR1 and CDR2 from the germline V gene are LGHDT and YNNKEL (reference sequence). CDR3: CASSQDPEGGTDTQYF. The CDR3 DNA sequence: TGTGCCAGCAGCCAAGATCCGGAGGGGGGCACAGATACGCAGTATTTT.

This clonotype was seen many times. The chain links TRBV3-1 to TRBJ2-7; TRBD1 matches 7 bases. The ends lost 4 bases at V and 2 bases at J; junction bases unmatched: 11. CDR1 is LGHDT and CDR2 is YNNKEL in the germline V gene (reference sequence). The CDR3 consists of 16 residues. In nucleotides, the CDR3 is TGTGCCAGCAGCCTGTCTTCGGGCAGGGGGACCTACGAGCAGTACTTC. It codes for CASSLSSGRGTYEQYF.

V and J are TRBV10-3 and TRBJ2-5; 10 nucleotides agree with TRBD2. Germline CDR1 ENHRY, CDR2 SYGVKD. The CDR3 sequence is 17 residues long. The junction had 9 bases not matched to a gene; V was cut back by 5 bases and J by 0 bases. CDR3 protein: CAISLGLLAGDQETQYF. CDR3 bases: TGTGCCATCAGTCTGGGGTTGCTAGCGGGGGACCAAGAGACCCAGTACTTC.

The V gene is TRBV28, the J gene TRBJ2-7; 7 bases fit TRBD2. Per the germline V gene, CDR1 is MDHEN and CDR2 is SYDVKM. This CDR3 spans 13 amino acids. DNA for the CDR3: TGTGACAGCAATCTACCGGGGGGAAACGTGCAGTACGTC. Its translation is CDSNLPGGNVQYV.

This clonotype was counted a few times. The chain is built from TRBV29-1 and TRBJ1-2, with TRBD1 as a possible D gene (6 bases). Trimming cost V 6 bases and J 1 base, with 15 bases left between them. Germline V gene lookup returns CDR1 SQVTM and CDR2 ANQGSEA. This CDR3 comprises 14 residues. The CDR3 protein is CSVGQRLVNYGYTF. The CDR3 nucleotides are TGCAGCGTCGGACAGCGCCTCGTTAACTATGGCTACACCTTC.

The J gene is TRBJ2-1, the V gene TRBV4-2, with D possibly matching TRBD1 (6 bases). Germline lookup yields CDR1 LGHNA and CDR2 YNFKEQ. The CDR3 contains 12 residues. Between the trimmed V and J ends, which lost 4 bases and 8 bases, there was a span of 9 bases. The CDR3 bases are TGTGCCAGCAGCCTGCCAGGGGATGAGCAGTTCTTC. It encodes CASSLPGDEQFF.

The chain employs TRBV7-2 and TRBJ2-7, with 7 positions matching TRBD1. Germline CDR1 reads SGHTA; CDR2 reads FQGNSA. V shed 9 bases, J shed 5 bases, and the junction held 10 bases outside the gene matches. The CDR3 loop spans 13 amino acids. This CDR3 reads CASSGGHEDEQYV. The CDR3 DNA reads as TGTGCCAGTTCAGGGGGACATGAGGACGAGCAGTACGTC.

This clonotype was counted ten times or more. The chain carries TRBV7-9 and TRBJ2-2, with 8 bases aligning to TRBD2. The trim removed 3 bases at V and 7 bases at J, leaving 4 bases unmatched. The CDR3 is made up of 14 amino acids. Germline CDR1 SEHNR, CDR2 FQNEAQ (reference sequence). The CDR3 loop reads CASSFQRESGELFF. The CDR3, as DNA: TGTGCCAGCAGCTTTCAGCGGGAGAGCGGGGAGCTGTTTTTT.

The chain couples TRBV9 to TRBJ2-1; D remains unclear. Trimming removed 4 bases from V and 7 bases from J, with 15 bases in between. The CDR3 spans 14 residues. Germline V gene data show CDR1 as SGDLS and CDR2 as YYNGEE. In DNA form, the CDR3 reads TGTGCCAGCAGCCTCCGGTGGCTTGCGAATGAGCAGTTCTTC. It codes for CASSLRWLANEQFF.

The chain has TRBV15 and TRBJ1-5; tentative D call: TRBD1 (6 bases). This CDR3 contains 15 residues. Per the germline V gene, CDR1 is LNHNV and CDR2 is YYDKDF (reference sequence). Trimming removed 9 bases at V and 9 bases at J, with 24 bases between. This CDR3 reads CATGGQLFGGRPQHF. CDR3 DNA: TGTGCCACGGGAGGACAGCTTTTTGGTGGACGGCCCCAGCATTTT. Full variable domain (remainder filled in from reference TRBV15 and TRBJ1-5): DAMVIQNPRYQVTQFGKPVTLSCSQTLNHNVMYWYQQKSSQAPKLLFHYYDKDFNNEADTPDNFQSRRPNTSFCFLDIRSPGLGDTAMYLCATGGQLFGGRPQHFGDGTRLSIL.

CDR3 in amino acids: CASSQGIQGTDTQYF. CDR3 in DNA: TGCGCCAGCAGCCAAGGGATCCAGGGCACAGATACGCAGTATTTT. The chain has TRBV4-3 and TRBJ2-3; D ambiguous. The CDR3 has 15 residues. The V end lost 1 base, the J end lost 1 base, and 9 bases lay between the germline ends. Per the germline V gene, CDR1 is LGHNA and CDR2 is YSLEER.

In its sample, this clonotype was seen many times. The genes are TRBV12-3 or TRBV12-4 and TRBJ2-2; D unresolved. V lost 0 bases and J 1 base, leaving 6 bases between the germline ends. This CDR3 has 15 residues. The DNA of the CDR3 is TGTGCCAGCAGTTTAGCTGCTAGGAACACCGGGGAGCTGTTTTTT. Amino acid sequence: CASSLAARNTGELFF.

The chain combines TRBV5-6 with TRBJ2-7; D remains unclear. The germline gives CDR1 SGHDT, CDR2 YYEEEE. CDR3 length: 11 residues. V was trimmed by 1 base and J by 6 bases, leaving 5 bases between them. The DNA of the CDR3 is TGTGCCAGCAGCTTGTTGGTCGAGCAGTACTTC. Translation: CASSLLVEQYF. The full variable domain, completed using reference TRBV5-6 and TRBJ2-7, is DAGVTQSPTHLIKTRGQQVTLRCSPKSGHDTVSWYQQALGQGPQFIFQYYEEEERQRGNFPDRFSGHQFPNYSSELNVNALLLGDSALYLCASSLLVEQYFGPGTRLTVT.